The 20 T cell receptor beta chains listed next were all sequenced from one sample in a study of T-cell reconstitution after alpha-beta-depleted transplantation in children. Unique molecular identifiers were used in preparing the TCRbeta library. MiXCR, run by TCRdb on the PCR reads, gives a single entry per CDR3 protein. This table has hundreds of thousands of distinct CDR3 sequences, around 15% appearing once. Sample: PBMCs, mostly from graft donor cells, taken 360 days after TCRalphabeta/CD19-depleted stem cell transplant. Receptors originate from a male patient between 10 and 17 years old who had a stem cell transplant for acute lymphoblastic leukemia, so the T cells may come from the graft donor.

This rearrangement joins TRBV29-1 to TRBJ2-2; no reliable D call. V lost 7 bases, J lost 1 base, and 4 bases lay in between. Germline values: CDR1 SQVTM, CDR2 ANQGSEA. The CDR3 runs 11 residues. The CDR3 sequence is CSAMNTGELFF. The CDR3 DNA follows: TGCAGCGCCATGAACACCGGGGAGCTGTTTTTT.

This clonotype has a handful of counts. For the CDR3, the DNA is TGTGCCAGCAGCAATGACACCGAACACCAAGAGACCCAGTACTTC. Translation gives CASSNDTEHQETQYF. V usage is TRBV11-2 and J usage is TRBJ2-5, with unresolved D. CDR1 and CDR2 from the germline V gene are SGHAT and FQNNGV. The V end lost 5 bases, the J end lost 0 bases, and 13 bases lay between the germline ends. This CDR3 has 15 amino acids. The entire variable domain, with the rest obtained from reference TRBV11-2 and TRBJ2-5, is as follows: EAGVAQSPRYKIIEKRQSVAFWCNPISGHATLYWYQQILGQGPKLLIQFQNNGVVDDSQLPKDRFSAERLKGVDSTLKIQPAKLEDSAVYLCASSNDTEHQETQYFGPGTRLLVL.

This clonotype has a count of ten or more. The CDR3 bases are TGTGCCAGCAGTCCGGACTTCCGCGGGAACGAGCAGTACTTC. Protein sequence: CASSPDFRGNEQYF. This chain joins TRBV12-3 or TRBV12-4 and TRBJ2-7, with a tentative D call TRBD2 (6 bases). Trimming pared 5 bases from V and 5 bases from J, leaving 16 bases between. The CDR3 runs to 14 residues.

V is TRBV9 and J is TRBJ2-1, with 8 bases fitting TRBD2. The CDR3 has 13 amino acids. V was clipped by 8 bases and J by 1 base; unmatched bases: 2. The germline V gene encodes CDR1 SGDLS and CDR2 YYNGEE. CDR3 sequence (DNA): TGTGCCAGTGGGACTAGATCCTACAATGAGCAGTTCTTC. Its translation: CASGTRSYNEQFF.

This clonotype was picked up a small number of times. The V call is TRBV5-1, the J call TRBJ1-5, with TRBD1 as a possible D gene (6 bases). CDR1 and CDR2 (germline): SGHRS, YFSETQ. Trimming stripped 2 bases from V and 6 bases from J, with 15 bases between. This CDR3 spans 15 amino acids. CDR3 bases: TGCGCCAGCAGCTTAGAAGGGACACCCGGTCAGCCCCAGCATTTT. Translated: CASSLEGTPGQPQHF. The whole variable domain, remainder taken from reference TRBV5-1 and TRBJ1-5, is KAGVTQTPRYLIKTRGQQVTLSCSPISGHRSVSWYQQTPGQGLQFLFEYFSETQRNKGNFPGRFSGRQFSNSRSEMNVSTLELGDSALYLCASSLEGTPGQPQHFGDGTRLSIL.

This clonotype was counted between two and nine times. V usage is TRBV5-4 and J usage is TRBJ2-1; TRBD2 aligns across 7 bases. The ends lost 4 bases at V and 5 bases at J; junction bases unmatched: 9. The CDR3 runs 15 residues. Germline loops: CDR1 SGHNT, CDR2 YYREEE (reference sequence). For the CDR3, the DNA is TGTGCCAGCAGCGTTGGGACTATTATGAACAATGAGCAGTTCTTC. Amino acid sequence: CASSVGTIMNNEQFF.

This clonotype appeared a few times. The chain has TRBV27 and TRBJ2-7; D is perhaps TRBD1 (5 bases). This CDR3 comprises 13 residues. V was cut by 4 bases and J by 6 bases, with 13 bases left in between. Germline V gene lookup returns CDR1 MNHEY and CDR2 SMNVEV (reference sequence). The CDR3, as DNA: TGTGCCAGCAGTTCCTGGCGAAGGGGCGAGCAGTACTTC. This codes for CASSSWRRGEQYF.

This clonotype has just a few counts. The CDR3 here is CATSRDGVDRETQYF. CDR3 DNA: TGTGCCACCAGCAGAGATGGGGTAGATAGAGAGACCCAGTACTTC. The gene calls are TRBV15 and TRBJ2-5; D unresolved. The CDR3 has 15 residues. Trimming took off 0 bases at V and 4 bases at J, with 12 bases between the two ends. Germline V gene sequence: CDR1 LNHNV, CDR2 YYDKDF (reference sequence).

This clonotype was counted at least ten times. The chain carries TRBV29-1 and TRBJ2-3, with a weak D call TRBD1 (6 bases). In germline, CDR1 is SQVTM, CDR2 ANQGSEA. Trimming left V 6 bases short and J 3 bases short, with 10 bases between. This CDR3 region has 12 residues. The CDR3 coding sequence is TGCAGCGTGTCACAGGGTACAGATACGCAGTATTTT. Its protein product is CSVSQGTDTQYF.

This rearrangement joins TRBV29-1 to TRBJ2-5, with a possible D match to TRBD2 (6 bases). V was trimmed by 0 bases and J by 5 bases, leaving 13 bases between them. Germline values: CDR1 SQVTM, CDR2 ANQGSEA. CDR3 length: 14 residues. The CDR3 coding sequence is TGCAGCGTTGAAGATCCGAGAGGGAGGGAGACCCAGTACTTC. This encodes CSVEDPRGRETQYF.

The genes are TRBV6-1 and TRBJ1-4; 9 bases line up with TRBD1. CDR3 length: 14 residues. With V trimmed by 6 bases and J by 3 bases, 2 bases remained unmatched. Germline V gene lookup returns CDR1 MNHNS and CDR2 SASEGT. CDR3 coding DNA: TGTGCCAGCAGCTGGACAGGGGCTAATGAAAAACTGTTTTTT. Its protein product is CASSWTGANEKLFF.

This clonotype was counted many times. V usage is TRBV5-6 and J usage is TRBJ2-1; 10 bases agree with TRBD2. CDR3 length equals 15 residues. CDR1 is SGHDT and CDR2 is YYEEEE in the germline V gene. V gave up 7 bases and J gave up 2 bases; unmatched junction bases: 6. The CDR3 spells CASFLLAGTYNEQFF. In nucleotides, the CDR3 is TGTGCCAGCTTCCTACTAGCGGGAACCTACAATGAGCAGTTCTTC.

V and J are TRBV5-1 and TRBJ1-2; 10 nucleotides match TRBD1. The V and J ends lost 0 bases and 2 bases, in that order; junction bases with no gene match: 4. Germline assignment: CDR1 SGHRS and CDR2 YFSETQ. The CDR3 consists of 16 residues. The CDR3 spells CASSLAPGQGNYGYTF. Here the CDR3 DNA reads TGCGCCAGCAGCTTGGCACCGGGACAGGGGAACTATGGCTACACCTTC.

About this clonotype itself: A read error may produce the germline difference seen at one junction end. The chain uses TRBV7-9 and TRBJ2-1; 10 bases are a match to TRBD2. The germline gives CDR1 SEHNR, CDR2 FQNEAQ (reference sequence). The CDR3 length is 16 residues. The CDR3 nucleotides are TGTGCCAGCAGCTCGACTAGCGGGCTCGCCTACAATAAGCAGTTCTTC. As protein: CASSSTSGLAYNKQFF.

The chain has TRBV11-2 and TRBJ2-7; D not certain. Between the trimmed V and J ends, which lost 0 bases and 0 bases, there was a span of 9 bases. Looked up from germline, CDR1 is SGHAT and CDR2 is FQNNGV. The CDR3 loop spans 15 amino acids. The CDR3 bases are TGTGCCAGCAGCTTAGAGGCAGAGAGCTCCTACGAGCAGTACTTC. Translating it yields CASSLEAESSYEQYF.

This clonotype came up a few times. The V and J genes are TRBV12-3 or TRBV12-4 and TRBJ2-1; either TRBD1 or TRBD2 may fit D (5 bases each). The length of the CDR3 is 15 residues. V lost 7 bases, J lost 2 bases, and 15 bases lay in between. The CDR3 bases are TGTGCCAGCACCCCCATGGGGGTTCCCTACAATGAGCAGTTCTTC. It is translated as CASTPMGVPYNEQFF.

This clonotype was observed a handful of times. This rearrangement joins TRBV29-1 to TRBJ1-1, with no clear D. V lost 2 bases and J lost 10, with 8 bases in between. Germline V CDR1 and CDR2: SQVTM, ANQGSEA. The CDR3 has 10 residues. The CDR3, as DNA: TGCAGCGTTGAAAAGGGAAGAGCTTTCTTT. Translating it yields CSVEKGRAFF.

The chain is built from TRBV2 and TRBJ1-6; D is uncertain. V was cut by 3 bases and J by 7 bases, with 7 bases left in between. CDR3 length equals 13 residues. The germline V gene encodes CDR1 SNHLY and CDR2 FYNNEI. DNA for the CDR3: TGTGCCAGCAGTGAGGGATGGAATTCACCCCTCCACTTT. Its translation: CASSEGWNSPLHF. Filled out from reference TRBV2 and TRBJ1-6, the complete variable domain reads EPEVTQTPSHQVTQMGQEVILRCVPISNHLYFYWYRQILGQKVEFLVSFYNNEISEKSEIFDDQFSVERPDGSNFTLKIRSTKLEDSAMYFCASSEGWNSPLHFGNGTRLTVT.

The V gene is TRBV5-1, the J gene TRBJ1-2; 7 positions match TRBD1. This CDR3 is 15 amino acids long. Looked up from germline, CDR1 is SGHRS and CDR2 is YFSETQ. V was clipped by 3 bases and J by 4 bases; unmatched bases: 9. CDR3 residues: CASSSPHGTAYGYTF. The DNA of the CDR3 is TGCGCCAGCAGCTCTCCGCACGGGACAGCCTATGGCTACACCTTC.

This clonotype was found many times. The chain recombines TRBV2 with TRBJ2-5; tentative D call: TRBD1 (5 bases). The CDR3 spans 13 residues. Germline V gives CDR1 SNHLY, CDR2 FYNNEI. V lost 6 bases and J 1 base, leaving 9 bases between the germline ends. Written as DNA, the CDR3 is TGTGCCAGCAGGCAGGGCCCCCAAGAGACCCAGTACTTC. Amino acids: CASRQGPQETQYF. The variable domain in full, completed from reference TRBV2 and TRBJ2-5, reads EPEVTQTPSHQVTQMGQEVILRCVPISNHLYFYWYRQILGQKVEFLVSFYNNEISEKSEIFDDQFSVERPDGSNFTLKIRSTKLEDSAMYFCASRQGPQETQYFGPGTRLLVL.